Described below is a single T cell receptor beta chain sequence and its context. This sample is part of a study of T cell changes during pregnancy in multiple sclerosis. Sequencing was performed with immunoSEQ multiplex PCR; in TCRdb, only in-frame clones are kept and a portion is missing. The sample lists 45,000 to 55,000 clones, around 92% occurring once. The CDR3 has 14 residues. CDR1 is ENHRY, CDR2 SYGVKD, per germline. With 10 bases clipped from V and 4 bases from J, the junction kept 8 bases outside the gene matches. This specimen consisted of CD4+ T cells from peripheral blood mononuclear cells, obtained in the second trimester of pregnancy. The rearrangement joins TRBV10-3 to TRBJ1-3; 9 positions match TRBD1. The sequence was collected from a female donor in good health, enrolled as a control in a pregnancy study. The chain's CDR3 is CATQQGAEGNTIYF. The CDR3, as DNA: TGTGCCACCCAACAGGGGGCCGAAGGAAACACCATATATTTT.